The 25 T cell receptor beta chains presented below share a single source sample, sequenced in a study of cytomegalovirus exposure and HLA in healthy donors. Primers included in the PCR were 60 Vbeta and 13 Jbeta primers. Some clones are missing from TCRdb's copy, which holds only in-frame ones; the method was immunoSEQ multiplex PCR. The sample yields over 150,000 clones, roughly 83% seen once. The sequencing sample was made of PBMCs. The receptor set was obtained from a man younger than 40 in good health and CMV-seropositive.

The rearrangement uses TRBV4-3 and TRBJ2-5; 8 bases align to TRBD2. Germline CDR1 is LGHNA and CDR2 is YSLEER. This CDR3 region has 15 residues. Trimming removed 0 bases from V and 4 bases from J; junction bases left unmatched: 4. CDR3 loop: CASSQDEAGGETQYF. Written as DNA, the CDR3 is TGCGCCAGCAGCCAAGATGAGGCGGGGGGAGAGACCCAGTACTTC.

The chain links TRBV11-1 to TRBJ2-2, with TRBD1 matching 11 bases. The CDR3 length is 17 residues. The V segment lost 4 bases and the J segment 7 bases; nucleotides outside the gene matches: 11. Per the germline V gene, CDR1 is SGHAT and CDR2 is FQDESV (reference sequence). CDR3 DNA: TGTGCCAGCAGCTCGGAGGGAGGACAGGGGGCGGTCGGGGAGCTGTTTTTT. Protein: CASSSEGGQGAVGELFF.

This rearrangement joins TRBV7-9 to TRBJ2-1; maybe TRBD2 (5 bases). Germline V gene sequence: CDR1 SEHNR, CDR2 FQNEAQ (reference sequence). The CDR3 contains 14 residues. V shed 2 bases and J shed 7 bases, with 12 bases lying between them. CDR3 coding DNA: TGTGCCAGCAGCTTAACCGTTAGCGTTAATGAGCAGTTCTTC. Translation: CASSLTVSVNEQFF. The whole variable domain, filled in from reference TRBV7-9 and TRBJ2-1, reads DTGVSQNPRHKITKRGQNVTFRCDPISEHNRLYWYRQTLGQGPEFLTYFQNEAQLEKSRLLSDRFSAERPKGSFSTLEIQRTEQGDSAMYLCASSLTVSVNEQFFGPGTRLTVL.

This chain joins TRBV7-6 and TRBJ1-2; unclear D gene. V was shortened by 5 bases and J by 0 bases, with 10 bases between the two germline ends. Germline CDR1 reads SGHVS; CDR2 reads FNYEAQ. The CDR3 runs 14 residues. DNA for the CDR3: TGTGCCAGCAGCCTCAGCGGACCTAACTATGGCTACACCTTC. Encoded protein: CASSLSGPNYGYTF.

This chain connects TRBV7-9 to TRBJ2-2, with 7 bases matching TRBD2. Per germline, CDR1 SEHNR and CDR2 FQNEAQ (reference sequence). Unmatched junction bases numbered 14, after V lost 5 bases and J lost 5 bases. The CDR3 is 17 residues long. The CDR3: CASSQRSSGAITGELFF. The CDR3 region has the DNA TGTGCCAGCAGCCAGCGGTCTAGCGGAGCGATTACCGGGGAGCTGTTTTTT.

This clone was seen once. This chain uses TRBV13 with TRBJ1-1; possibly TRBD1 for D (6 bases). Germline assignment: CDR1 PRHDT and CDR2 FYEKMQ (reference sequence). The CDR3 has 14 amino acids. V was trimmed by 5 bases and J by 0 bases, leaving 10 bases between them. In DNA form, the CDR3 reads TGTGCCAGCAGCCGTGGACAGATGAACACTGAAGCTTTCTTT. Residues: CASSRGQMNTEAFF.

The chain has TRBV28 and TRBJ2-7, with 14 nucleotides matching TRBD2. CDR3 length: 15 amino acids. Germline assignment: CDR1 MDHEN and CDR2 SYDVKM. Trimming removed 6 bases from V and 3 bases from J; junction bases left unmatched: 4. The CDR3 region has the DNA TGTGCCAGCAGCCCGGGACTAGCGGGAGTCTACGAGCAGTACTTC. This translates into CASSPGLAGVYEQYF.

V usage is TRBV9 and J usage is TRBJ2-7; D is possibly TRBD2 (5 bases). The CDR3 spans 15 residues. Trimming cost V 0 bases and J 3 bases, with 13 bases left between them. The germline V gene encodes CDR1 SGDLS and CDR2 YYNGEE. CDR3: CASSVAGGSVYEQYF. DNA for the CDR3: TGTGCCAGCAGCGTAGCCGGCGGGTCAGTCTACGAGCAGTACTTC.

This sequence joins TRBV11-3 and TRBJ2-7; unclear D gene. Germline CDR1 SGHNT, CDR2 YENEEA. Trimming removed 6 bases from V and 3 bases from J, with 15 bases in between. CDR3 size: 14 residues. DNA for the CDR3: TGTGCCAGCAGGCCGAGGCGTCGGCACTACGAGCAGTACTTC. Translation gives CASRPRRRHYEQYF. Full variable domain (outside the CDR3, taken from reference TRBV11-3 and TRBJ2-7): EAGVVQSPRYKIIEKKQPVAFWCNPISGHNTLYWYLQNLGQGPELLIRYENEEAVDDSQLPKDRFSAERLKGVDSTLKIQPAELGDSAVYLCASRPRRRHYEQYFGPGTRLTVT.

The chain joins TRBV1 to TRBJ1-2; the D call TRBD1 from the table was never checked on the DNA. TRBV1 is designated a pseudogene. This CDR3 spans 14 amino acids. The CDR3 reads CTSSPGTGVDGYTF. CDR3 coding DNA: TGCACCAGCAGCCCCGGGACAGGGGTCGATGGCTACACCTTC.

The chain combines TRBV6-5 with TRBJ1-5; TRBD1 might be the D (5 bases). V was shortened by 7 bases and J by 7 bases, with 17 bases between the two germline ends. CDR3 size: 14 residues. Germline V CDR1 and CDR2: MNHEY, SVGAGI. The CDR3 DNA sequence: TGTGCCAGCAACGGCGGGGCAGTGGGGCAGCCCCAGCATTTT. Encoded protein: CASNGGAVGQPQHF.

The chain carries TRBV7-2 and TRBJ2-7; D not certain. Trimming pared 5 bases from V and 1 base from J, leaving 3 bases between. The germline CDR1 and CDR2 sequences are SGHTA and FQGNSA. This CDR3 comprises 11 residues. CDR3 nucleotide sequence: TGTGCCAGCAGCCCTTCCTACGAGCAGTACTTC. Its translation: CASSPSYEQYF.

The gene calls are TRBV5-4 and TRBJ1-2; D gene uncertain. Trimming took 0 bases from V and 4 from J, leaving 7 bases between them. Germline V lookup: CDR1 SGHNT, CDR2 YYREEE (reference sequence). This CDR3 region has 13 residues. The CDR3 DNA reads as TGTGCCAGCAGCTTGGTCGAAGCCTATGGCTACACCTTC. Translated, it gives CASSLVEAYGYTF.

This clone was picked up one time. The CDR3 nucleotides are TGTGCCAGCAGCGCCGGGACTAGCGGGAGTCCCCATGAGCAGTTCTTC. Translated, it gives CASSAGTSGSPHEQFF. The J gene is TRBJ2-1, the V gene TRBV2, with 14 nucleotides matching TRBD2. The CDR3 length is 16 residues. From germline, CDR1 is SNHLY and CDR2 FYNNEI. Unmatched junction bases numbered 9, after V lost 6 bases and J lost 8 bases.

CDR3 sequence: CASSRDTRYEQYF. In DNA form, the CDR3 reads TGTGCCAGCAGCCGGGACACTCGCTACGAGCAGTACTTC. The J gene is TRBJ2-7, the V gene TRBV2; D is possibly TRBD1 (6 bases). V shed 6 bases and J shed 3 bases, with 12 bases lying between them. The germline V gene has CDR1 SNHLY and CDR2 FYNNEI. The CDR3 extends over 13 amino acids.

The chain recombines TRBV2 with TRBJ2-2, with a tentative D call TRBD1 (5 bases). Trimming removed 4 bases at V and 7 bases at J, with 10 bases between. Germline CDR1 reads SNHLY; CDR2 reads FYNNEI. The CDR3 totals 13 residues. The CDR3 spells CASSGQGSGELFF. CDR3 DNA: TGTGCCAGCAGTGGGCAGGGCAGCGGGGAGCTGTTTTTT.

The gene calls are TRBV4-2 and TRBJ1-5; a possible D gene is TRBD1 (5 bases). V shed 0 bases and J shed 0 bases, with 9 bases lying between them. CDR3 length: 16 residues. Germline-derived CDR1 and CDR2 are LGHNA and YNFKEQ. CDR3 residues: CASSQDPGDSNQPQHF. The CDR3 nucleotides read TGTGCCAGCAGCCAAGATCCGGGGGATAGCAATCAGCCCCAGCATTTT.

This sequence joins TRBV11-2 and TRBJ2-5; 7 bases are shared with TRBD2. V shed 5 bases and J 2 bases; nucleotides not matched to a gene: 11. This CDR3 is built from 16 residues. Germline CDR1 and CDR2: SGHAT and FQNNGV. CDR3 sequence: CASSAQERGLQETQYF. CDR3 nucleotide sequence: TGTGCCAGCAGCGCCCAGGAGCGGGGTCTACAAGAGACCCAGTACTTC.

This chain connects TRBV4-2 to TRBJ1-4; tentative D call: TRBD1 (5 bases). The CDR3 runs 15 residues. The V and J ends lost 1 base and 4 bases respectively, with 10 bases between them. Germline assignment: CDR1 LGHNA and CDR2 YNFKEQ. CDR3 DNA: TGTGCCAGCAGCCAAGGCGAAAGGGGTAATGAAAAACTGTTTTTT. This encodes CASSQGERGNEKLFF.

V and J are TRBV9 and TRBJ2-2, with D possibly being TRBD1 (5 bases). Germline V CDR1 and CDR2: SGDLS, YYNGEE. Trimming removed 0 bases from V and 7 bases from J, with 10 bases in between. This CDR3 region has 14 residues. The CDR3 sequence is CASSVEGAGGELFF. DNA for the CDR3: TGTGCCAGCAGCGTAGAAGGGGCTGGCGGGGAGCTGTTTTTT. The full variable domain, its missing parts supplied by reference TRBV9 and TRBJ2-2, is DSGVTQTPKHLITATGQRVTLRCSPRSGDLSVYWYQQSLDQGLQFLIQYYNGEERAKGNILERFSAQQFPDLHSELNLSSLELGDSALYFCASSVEGAGGELFFGEGSRLTVL.

V is TRBV6-1 and J is TRBJ2-1; 8 nucleotides agree with TRBD2. CDR3 size: 12 residues. Germline CDR1 and CDR2: MNHNS and SASEGT. V gave up 6 bases and J gave up 12 bases; unmatched junction bases: 7. The CDR3 bases are TGTGCCAGCAGGACCACTAGCGGCCCGCAGTTCTTC. Residues: CASRTTSGPQFF.

The chain joins TRBV28 to TRBJ1-1; 7 bases are a match to TRBD1. J lost 3 bases, V lost 6 bases, and 7 bases had no gene match. The germline V gene encodes CDR1 MDHEN and CDR2 SYDVKM. This CDR3 is built from 14 residues. The CDR3 nucleotides read TGTGCCAGCAGAACCATCACAGGGGACACTGAAGCTTTCTTT. It specifies CASRTITGDTEAFF.

The J gene is TRBJ1-5, the V gene TRBV29-1; D possibly corresponds to TRBD1 (5 bases). The CDR3 is 14 residues long. Trimming removed 3 bases at V and 0 bases at J, with 9 bases between. The germline gives CDR1 SQVTM, CDR2 ANQGSEA. DNA of the CDR3: TGCAGCGTTGATGTAGGGGATAGCAATCAGCCCCAGCATTTT. Protein: CSVDVGDSNQPQHF.

This clone was counted a few times. The chain is built from TRBV11-2 and TRBJ2-7; 9 bases are a match to TRBD1. CDR1 is SGHAT, CDR2 FQNNGV, per germline. V shed 5 bases and J 2 bases; nucleotides not matched to a gene: 7. The CDR3 runs to 15 residues. The CDR3 spells CASSTHRGRAYEQYF. The CDR3 coding sequence is TGTGCCAGCAGCACACACAGGGGGCGGGCCTACGAGCAGTACTTC.

A word on this clone: Mismatch with germline at one junction end may stem from a read error. Additional DNA sequences in this sample encode the identical CDR3. The chain has TRBV7-7 and TRBJ2-2, with TRBD2 matching 8 bases. This CDR3 is built from 16 residues. CDR1 is SSHAT, CDR2 FNYEAQ, per germline (reference sequence). CDR3 DNA: TGTGCTAGCAGCTTATTACTCGCGGGGGGTACCGGGGAGCTGTTTTTT. This translates into CASSLLLAGGTGELFF.